The 24 T cell receptor beta chains below come from one sample, sequenced in a study of cytotoxic CD8 clonotypes in ibrutinib-treated CLL. The protocol was immunoSEQ multiplex PCR, while the TCRdb copy is restricted to in-frame clones and leaves out a portion. Seen here are under 200,000 clones, more than 80% observed once, and the top ten hold 4.6%. The sample in question was PBMCs, obtained after 24 months of ibrutinib treatment. Source of these receptors: a human donor with chronic lymphocytic leukemia.

The CDR3 DNA reads TGTGCCAGCAGATGGTCGAGAAACCCAGTCCAGCCCCAGCATTTT. As protein: CASRWSRNPVQPQHF. The chain employs TRBV28 and TRBJ1-5; D unresolved. From germline, CDR1 is MDHEN and CDR2 SYDVKM. The CDR3 contains 15 residues. The V and J ends lost 6 bases and 7 bases respectively, with 19 bases between them.

In its sample, this clone was seen once. A read error may produce the germline difference seen at one junction end. V is TRBV7-2 and J is TRBJ1-2; D gene unclear. The V gene's germline CDR1 is SGHTA and CDR2 FQGNSA. This CDR3 comprises 13 residues. CDR3 in DNA: TGTGCCAGCAGTTTAGGAGGTACCCATGGCTACACCTTC. It specifies CASSLGGTHGYTF.

The V and J genes are TRBV29-1 and TRBJ1-3; 10 positions agree with TRBD1. The CDR3 consists of 14 residues. The ends lost 6 bases at V and 0 bases at J; junction bases unmatched: 2. Per germline, CDR1 SQVTM and CDR2 ANQGSEA. The CDR3 DNA sequence: TGCAGCGTGACAGGGGGCTTCTCTGGAAACACCATATATTTT. Amino acid sequence: CSVTGGFSGNTIYF.

The chain joins TRBV7-3 to TRBJ2-7; D is perhaps TRBD2 (5 bases). Germline V lookup: CDR1 SGHTA, CDR2 FQGTGA. V lost 5 bases and J lost 1, with 18 bases in between. The CDR3 has 16 residues. Written as DNA, the CDR3 is TGTGCCAGCAGCCCACGAGGGTCCAGCGGATCCTACGAGCAGTACTTC. This codes for CASSPRGSSGSYEQYF.

This clone was recorded only once. CDR3 amino acids: CASSLDRDSNGYTF. The CDR3 bases are TGTGCCAGCAGTTTAGACAGGGATTCGAATGGCTACACCTTC. V is TRBV7-3 and J is TRBJ1-2, with 7 bases that match TRBD1. Germline V lookup: CDR1 SGHTA, CDR2 FQGTGA. This CDR3 is 14 amino acids long. V shed 6 bases, J shed 6 bases, and the junction held 10 bases outside the gene matches.

This sequence joins TRBV7-2 and TRBJ2-7; a weak D match, TRBD1 (5 bases). This CDR3 has 14 residues. V was pared by 3 bases and J by 2 bases, with 11 bases between. Germline V gene lookup returns CDR1 SGHTA and CDR2 FQGNSA. The CDR3 is CASSFSGSTYEQYF. CDR3 nucleotide sequence: TGTGCCAGCAGCTTTTCAGGGTCCACCTACGAGCAGTACTTC.

The chain employs TRBV6-5 and TRBJ1-5; perhaps TRBD1 as D (6 bases). Between the trimmed V and J ends, which lost 5 bases and 7 bases, there was a span of 6 bases. The CDR3 spans 11 residues. Germline V CDR1 and CDR2: MNHEY, SVGAGI. CDR3 DNA sequence: TGTGCCAGCAGTACAGGGCAGCCCCAGCATTTT. Translated, it gives CASSTGQPQHF.

The V and J genes are TRBV6-6 and TRBJ2-2; 10 nucleotides line up with TRBD1. Germline V gene data show CDR1 as MNHNY and CDR2 as SVGAGI (reference sequence). The CDR3 totals 14 residues. The V and J ends lost 7 bases and 12 bases, in that order; junction bases with no gene match: 11. The CDR3 DNA sequence: TGTGCCAGCATTCCGGGACAGGGGAGGGCTCAGCTGTTTTTT. Protein: CASIPGQGRAQLFF.

The gene calls are TRBV7-9 and TRBJ1-6; 8 bases are shared with TRBD1. Trimming took 5 bases from V and 7 from J; bases not matched to a gene: 7. This CDR3 contains 15 residues. Germline loops: CDR1 SEHNR, CDR2 FQNEAQ (reference sequence). CDR3 sequence: CASSRSTGANSPLHF. The CDR3 DNA sequence: TGTGCCAGCAGCCGATCGACAGGGGCCAATTCACCCCTCCACTTT.

The rearrangement links TRBV9 to TRBJ2-2; no clear D gene. From germline, CDR1 is SGDLS and CDR2 YYNGEE. V dropped 0 bases and J dropped 7 bases, with 13 bases sitting between them. The CDR3 contains 15 residues. CDR3 bases: TGTGCCAGCAGCGTAGATCCAGGAAGGAACGGGGAGCTGTTTTTT. Its translation is CASSVDPGRNGELFF.

The rearrangement uses TRBV5-4 and TRBJ1-2; TRBD1 aligns across 8 bases. CDR1 is SGHNT, CDR2 YYREEE, per germline (reference sequence). V shed 9 bases, J shed 3 bases, and the junction held 4 bases outside the gene matches. The CDR3 consists of 12 residues. The CDR3 region has the DNA TGTGCCACCAAACAGGGGGACTATGGCTACACCTTC. As protein: CATKQGDYGYTF. Full variable domain (outside the CDR3, taken from reference TRBV5-4 and TRBJ1-2): ETGVTQSPTHLIKTRGQQVTLRCSSQSGHNTVSWYQQALGQGPQFIFQYYREEENGRGNFPPRFSGLQFPNYSSELNVNALELDDSALYLCATKQGDYGYTFGSGTRLTVV.

This clone appeared once. The chain combines TRBV30 with TRBJ2-2, with 8 bases identical to TRBD2. The CDR3 contains 14 residues. The J segment lost 6 bases and the V segment lost 8 bases, leaving 11 bases of the junction unmatched. Looked up from germline, CDR1 is GTSNPN and CDR2 is SVGIG (reference sequence). The CDR3 bases are TGTGCCCGCGGGCGAAGCGGGAGACCCGGGGAGCTGTTTTTT. The encoded protein is CARGRSGRPGELFF.

The V and J genes are TRBV27 and TRBJ1-1; weak D call: TRBD1 (6 bases). The CDR3 contains 15 residues. Germline V gene sequence: CDR1 MNHEY, CDR2 SMNVEV (reference sequence). Trimming left V 7 bases short and J 1 base short, with 16 bases between. Here the CDR3 reads CASTQGGGPNTEAFF. The CDR3 DNA reads TGTGCCAGCACCCAAGGCGGGGGGCCGAACACTGAAGCTTTCTTT.

The J gene is TRBJ1-1, the V gene TRBV5-6; 8 bases align to TRBD1. This CDR3 is 15 amino acids long. Germline lookup yields CDR1 SGHDT and CDR2 YYEEEE. V shed 2 bases and J 1 base; nucleotides not matched to a gene: 4. For the CDR3, the DNA is TGTGCCAGCAGCTTTTTGGACAGGGCGAACACTGAAGCTTTCTTT. Encoded protein: CASSFLDRANTEAFF.

J is TRBJ2-2 and V is TRBV19; TRBD2 might be the D (6 bases). This CDR3 spans 17 amino acids. The V and J ends lost 5 bases and 3 bases respectively, with 19 bases between them. From germline, CDR1 is LNHDA and CDR2 SQIVND (reference sequence). CDR3 sequence: CASSPRGGAFDTGELFF. The CDR3 DNA reads as TGTGCCAGTAGTCCTCGTGGAGGGGCGTTCGACACCGGGGAGCTGTTTTTT.

The chain is built from TRBV28 and TRBJ1-3, with TRBD1 as a possible D gene (6 bases). The ends were cut back, 4 bases at V and 3 bases at J, with 16 bases in the middle. The CDR3 covers 16 residues. CDR1 and CDR2 from the germline V gene are MDHEN and SYDVKM. The CDR3 sequence is CASSSLATGYGNTIYF. The CDR3 DNA reads as TGTGCCAGCAGTTCCCTGGCGACAGGCTATGGAAACACCATATATTTT.

The chain joins TRBV5-1 to TRBJ1-1; D perhaps matches TRBD1 (5 bases). The germline gives CDR1 SGHRS, CDR2 YFSETQ. Trimming stripped 5 bases from V and 4 bases from J, with 12 bases between. CDR3 length: 13 amino acids. The CDR3: CASRLPGGTEAFF. The CDR3 nucleotides read TGCGCCAGCAGGCTCCCGGGGGGCACTGAAGCTTTCTTT.

The V and J genes are TRBV9 and TRBJ1-2; TRBD1 is a possible D gene (6 bases). Trimming took off 0 bases at V and 4 bases at J, with 10 bases between the two ends. The V gene's germline CDR1 is SGDLS and CDR2 YYNGEE. The CDR3 consists of 14 residues. The CDR3 region is CASSVVGQAYGYTF. CDR3 coding DNA: TGTGCCAGCAGCGTAGTGGGACAAGCCTATGGCTACACCTTC.

In its sample, this clone was seen once. V is TRBV4-3 and J is TRBJ1-2; D is uncertain. The germline V gene encodes CDR1 LGHNA and CDR2 YSLEER. V lost 2 bases and J 8 bases, leaving 18 bases between the germline ends. CDR3 length: 15 amino acids. CDR3 bases: TGCGCCAGCAGCCAACAATACCGATTACAGAGCGGCTACACCTTC. This gives the protein CASSQQYRLQSGYTF.

The chain uses TRBV29-1 and TRBJ1-5, with D perhaps TRBD1 (5 bases). V was clipped by 6 bases and J by 3 bases, with 12 bases between them. Germline assignment: CDR1 SQVTM and CDR2 ANQGSEA. The CDR3 consists of 13 residues. The CDR3 DNA is TGCAGCGTACAGGCCCGAGTCAATCAGCCCCAGCATTTT. This sequence encodes CSVQARVNQPQHF.

This clone was observed a few times. V is TRBV5-1 and J is TRBJ2-1; 14 bases fit TRBD2. Germline V gives CDR1 SGHRS, CDR2 YFSETQ. The CDR3 is 19 amino acids. Losses at the gene ends were 3 bases for V and 7 bases for J; bases not matched to a gene: 15. Written as DNA, the CDR3 is TGCGCCAGCAGCTCCCAGACTAGCGGGAGGGCCGGAGCGGGGAATGAGCAGTTCTTC. Translating it yields CASSSQTSGRAGAGNEQFF.

The sample holds a few counts of this clone. The rearrangement uses TRBV5-1 and TRBJ1-2; the match to TRBD1 covers 7 bases. With V trimmed by 7 bases and J by 3 bases, 12 bases remained unmatched. The CDR3 totals 15 residues. CDR1 is SGHRS, CDR2 YFSETQ, per germline. The CDR3 DNA is TGCGCCAGCGCTTTCATCACAGGGGCCGACTATGGCTACACCTTC. The encoded protein is CASAFITGADYGYTF. The whole variable domain, remainder taken from reference TRBV5-1 and TRBJ1-2, is KAGVTQTPRYLIKTRGQQVTLSCSPISGHRSVSWYQQTPGQGLQFLFEYFSETQRNKGNFPGRFSGRQFSNSRSEMNVSTLELGDSALYLCASAFITGADYGYTFGSGTRLTVV.

Turning to this clone: Other DNA sequences in the sample encode the same CDR3. The chain combines TRBV4-3 with TRBJ2-7, with D unresolved. V lost 3 bases and J 1 base, leaving 10 bases between the germline ends. CDR3 length: 14 residues. In germline, CDR1 is LGHNA, CDR2 YSLEER. The CDR3 is CASSQGWVSYEQYF. The DNA of the CDR3 is TGCGCCAGCAGCCAGGGTTGGGTGTCCTACGAGCAGTACTTC.

This chain links TRBV5-1 with TRBJ1-6, with D maybe TRBD1 (5 bases). Between the trimmed V and J ends, which lost 1 base and 9 bases, there was a span of 20 bases. The CDR3 loop spans 17 amino acids. CDR1 and CDR2 from the germline V gene are SGHRS and YFSETQ. The chain's CDR3 is CASSLTPPTVFLSPLHF. DNA of the CDR3: TGCGCCAGCAGCTTGACCCCTCCGACAGTTTTTCTTTCACCCCTCCACTTT.